This entry features one T cell receptor (beta chain) sequence. The data derive from a study of blood T cell repertoires in COVID-19. Across the whole study: T cells, B-cell-depleted T cells, or PBMCs supplied cDNA or gDNA.

Profiling relied on immunoSEQ multiplex PCR, and the TCRdb table lists in-frame clones only, not all of them. The sample has 40,000 to 55,000 clones, around 83% seen once. The sequenced sample was peripheral blood. This sequence originates from a human donor in a cohort sampled during active COVID-19.

The DNA for the CDR3 is TGTGCCAGCTCACCTAAACAGGGGTCCGCTGAAGCTTTCTTT. Translating it yields CASSPKQGSAEAFF. The V call is TRBV18, the J call TRBJ1-1; 7 bases are shared with TRBD1. Trimming removed 3 bases from V and 6 bases from J; junction bases left unmatched: 7. CDR1 KGHSH and CDR2 LQKENI come from the germline V gene. This CDR3 is 14 amino acids long.